This is a list of T cell receptor beta chains from one sample in a study of shared clonotypes between healthy human individuals. The method was immunoSEQ multiplex PCR; TCRdb's version includes in-frame clones alone and lacks a portion of them. The sample includes about 1,500,000 clones, approximately 97% of them seen just once. The sequencing input was naive CD4+ T cells sorted from blood. Receptors originate from a man aged 25 to 40 in good health. Each CDR3 is given with its conserved first and last residue. The D gene is left open where the match is weak. The size entry is marked missing in some rows and otherwise reads once, few, many or a size class.

TRBJ2-7 | TRBV6-1 | . | . | CASSEGTGSYEQYF | TGTGCCAGCAGTGAAGGTACAGGGAGCTACGAGCAGTACTTC
TRBJ2-5 | TRBV2 | . | . | CASTGAGNLRETQYF | TGTGCCAGCACGGGAGCGGGCAACCTCCGAGAGACCCAGTACTTC
TRBJ1-2 | TRBV7-2 | . | . | CASSLQGNSNYGYTF | TGTGCCAGCAGCTTACAGGGGAACTCTAACTATGGCTACACCTTC
TRBJ1-2 | TRBV6-1 | TRBD1 | . | CASIHRGRSDGYTF | TGTGCCAGCATTCACAGGGGGCGTAGCGATGGCTACACCTTC
TRBJ2-1 | TRBV5-1 | . | . | CASSLVWQSSYNEQFF | TGCGCCAGCAGCTTGGTGTGGCAGAGCTCCTACAATGAGCAGTTCTTC
TRBJ2-1 | TRBV15 | TRBD2 | . | CATSRLISGRYYNEQFF | TGTGCCACCAGCAGGCTAATAAGCGGGAGATACTACAATGAGCAGTTCTTC
TRBJ2-3 | TRBV6-1 | . | . | CASSELAGRSVDTQYF | TGTGCCAGCAGTGAGCTTGCCGGTCGATCAGTGGATACGCAGTATTTT
TRBJ2-7 | TRBV7-9 | . | . | CASSLMGQNRLNF | TGTGCCAGCAGCTTAATGGGCCAGAACAGACTAAACTTC
TRBJ2-1 | TRBV9 | . | . | CASSTRLNEQFF | TGTGCCAGCAGCACCCGGCTGAATGAGCAGTTCTTC
TRBJ1-5 | TRBV18 | . | . | CASSPNREESQHF | TGTGCCAGCTCACCCAACAGAGAGGAGTCCCAGCATTTT
TRBJ1-3 | TRBV28 | . | . | CASSLRGGEYRDSGNTIYF | TGTGCCAGCAGTTTACGGGGAGGGGAGTATCGGGACTCTGGAAACACCATATATTTT
TRBJ1-3 | TRBV9 | . | . | CASSVRPASSGNTIYF | TGTGCCAGCAGCGTGCGTCCAGCATCCTCTGGAAACACCATATATTTT
TRBJ2-2 | TRBV11-2 | . | once | CASSFYRTAGELFF | TGTGCCAGCAGCTTCTACCGAACGGCCGGGGAGCTGTTTTTT
TRBJ1-5 | TRBV10-3 | . | . | CAISESVVSHSNQPQHF | TGTGCCATCAGTGAGTCTGTGGTCAGCCATAGCAATCAGCCCCAGCATTTT
TRBJ2-1 | TRBV5-1 | . | . | CASSRGREKQHEQFF | TGCGCCAGCAGCCGGGGCCGGGAAAAGCAGCATGAGCAGTTCTTC
TRBJ2-1 | TRBV14 | TRBD2 | . | CASSQVTSGSEQFF | TGTGCCAGCAGCCAAGTAACTAGCGGGAGTGAGCAGTTCTTC
TRBJ2-5 | TRBV2 | TRBD2 | . | CASSDAGAQETQYF | TGTGCCAGCAGCGACGCGGGAGCCCAAGAGACCCAGTACTTC
TRBJ2-7 | TRBV11-2 | . | . | CASSILVADSTYEQYF | TGTGCCAGCAGCATCTTAGTAGCGGACAGCACCTACGAGCAGTACTTC
TRBJ2-3 | TRBV6-1 | . | . | CASSQNLRRQMF | TGTGCCAGCAGTCAGAACCTCAGGAGACAAATGTTT
TRBJ2-3 | TRBV7-6 | . | . | CASTPDFQLSDTQYF | TGTGCCAGCACCCCCGACTTTCAGCTCTCAGATACGCAGTATTTT